This TCR beta chain derives from a study of T cell repertoires in cytomegalovirus infection. Study-level information: Indications came from public TCR beta signatures; they pointed to CMV infection and to a matching HLA type.

Each CDR3 protein gets one entry after TCRdb re-called the reads with MiXCR. The sample records 150,000 to 200,000 distinct CDR3 sequences, around an eighth being singletons. The table lists this clonotype with many counts. Germline V gene data show CDR1 as MGHDK and CDR2 as SYGVNS. CDR3 size: 16 residues. Trimming stripped 0 bases from V and 0 bases from J, with 6 bases between. The V call is TRBV25-1, the J call TRBJ2-6; the D gene could be TRBD1 or TRBD2 (5 bases each). The sequence derives from a human donor in good health (CMV status not recorded). Some clones in this sample may be carry-over from other donors' samples. The sequenced sample consisted of PBMCs. The CDR3 sequence: CASSEYGGSGANVLTF. The CDR3 nucleotides are TGTGCCAGCAGTGAATATGGGGGCTCTGGGGCCAACGTCCTGACTTTC.